The sequence of this T cell receptor beta chain was determined in a study of cytomegalovirus exposure and HLA in healthy donors. Study outcomes and limitations: The tendency of first-cohort TCR clusters to co-occur in the 120 or so validation repertoires was identified by a subsequent analysis. The classifier was said to identify cytomegalovirus status with high specificity and sensitivity. Specificity for CMV antigens was confirmed in vitro for a few of the CMV-associated chains.

This CDR3 has 15 amino acids. Germline lookup yields CDR1 LNHDA and CDR2 SQIVND (reference sequence). V shed 1 base and J 7 bases; nucleotides not matched to a gene: 7. The donors were members of the approximately 120-subject validation cohort (separate from the approximately 650-subject first cohort). Remarks on this clone: Its antigen is unknown.

Generated by immunoSEQ multiplex PCR, the TCRdb table keeps only in-frame clones and is missing some. The sample shows about 65,000 clones, just under 95% of them seen only once. The sample was PBMCs. The chain recombines TRBV19 with TRBJ2-3, with 8 bases matching TRBD1. This clonotype was sampled from a young man in good health and CMV-seropositive. DNA of the CDR3: TGTGCCAGTAGTATAGCGGACGGGACAGGTTATACGCAGTATTTT. It yields the protein CASSIADGTGYTQYF.